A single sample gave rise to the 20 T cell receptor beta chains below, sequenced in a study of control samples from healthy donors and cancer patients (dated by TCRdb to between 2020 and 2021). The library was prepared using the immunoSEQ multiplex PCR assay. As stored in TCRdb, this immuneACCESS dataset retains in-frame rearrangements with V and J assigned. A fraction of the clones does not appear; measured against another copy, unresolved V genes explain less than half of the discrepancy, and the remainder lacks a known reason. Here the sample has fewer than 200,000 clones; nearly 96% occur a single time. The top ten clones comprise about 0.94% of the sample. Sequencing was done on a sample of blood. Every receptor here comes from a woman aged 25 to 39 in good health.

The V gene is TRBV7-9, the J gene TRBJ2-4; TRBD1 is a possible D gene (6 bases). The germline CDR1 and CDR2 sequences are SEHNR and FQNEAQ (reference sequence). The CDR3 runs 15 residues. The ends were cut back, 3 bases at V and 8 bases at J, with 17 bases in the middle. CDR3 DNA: TGTGCCAGCAGCTTCGGACAGCCTACCCTGGACATTCAGTACTTC. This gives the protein CASSFGQPTLDIQYF.

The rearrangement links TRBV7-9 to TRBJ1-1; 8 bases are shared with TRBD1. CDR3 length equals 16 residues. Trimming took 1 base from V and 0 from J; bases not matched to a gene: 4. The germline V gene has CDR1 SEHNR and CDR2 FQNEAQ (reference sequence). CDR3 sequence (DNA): TGTGCCAGCAGCTTAGGGTCAGGGGGCCTGAACACTGAAGCTTTCTTT. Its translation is CASSLGSGGLNTEAFF.

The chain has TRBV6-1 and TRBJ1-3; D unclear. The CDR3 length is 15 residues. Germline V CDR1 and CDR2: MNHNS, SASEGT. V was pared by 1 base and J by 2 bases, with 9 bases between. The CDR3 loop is CASSEVRLTGNTIYF. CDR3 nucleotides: TGTGCCAGCAGTGAAGTGAGGTTAACTGGAAACACCATATATTTT.

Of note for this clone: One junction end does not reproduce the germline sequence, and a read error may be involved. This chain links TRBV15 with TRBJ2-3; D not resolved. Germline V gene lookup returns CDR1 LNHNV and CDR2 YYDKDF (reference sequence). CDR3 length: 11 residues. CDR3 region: CATSRASRAHF. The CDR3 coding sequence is TGTGCCACCAGCAGAGCTTCCCGGGCACATTTT.

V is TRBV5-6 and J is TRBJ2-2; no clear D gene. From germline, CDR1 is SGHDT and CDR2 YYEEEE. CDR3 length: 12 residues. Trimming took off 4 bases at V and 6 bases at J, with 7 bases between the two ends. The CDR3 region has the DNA TGTGCCAGCAGCCAGCTGGCCGGGGAGCTGTTTTTT. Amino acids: CASSQLAGELFF.

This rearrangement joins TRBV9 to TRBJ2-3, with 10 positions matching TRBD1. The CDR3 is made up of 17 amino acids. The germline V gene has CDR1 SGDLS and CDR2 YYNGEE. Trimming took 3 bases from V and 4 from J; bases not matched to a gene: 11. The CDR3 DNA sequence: TGTGCCAGCAGCGGAGACAGGGGGCGACAATCTTCAGATACGCAGTATTTT. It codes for CASSGDRGRQSSDTQYF.

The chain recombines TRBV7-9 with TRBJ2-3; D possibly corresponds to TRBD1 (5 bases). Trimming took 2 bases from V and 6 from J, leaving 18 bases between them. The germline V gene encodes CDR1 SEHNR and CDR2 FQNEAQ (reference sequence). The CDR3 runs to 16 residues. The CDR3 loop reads CASSLLVTSGLDTQYF. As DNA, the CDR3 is TGTGCCAGCAGCTTACTAGTTACTTCAGGGTTGGATACGCAGTATTTT.

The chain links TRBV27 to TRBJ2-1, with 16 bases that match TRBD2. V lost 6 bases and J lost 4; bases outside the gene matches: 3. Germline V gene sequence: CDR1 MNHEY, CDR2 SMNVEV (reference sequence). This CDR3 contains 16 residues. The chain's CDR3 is CASSPGLAGGYNEQFF. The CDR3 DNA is TGTGCCAGCAGCCCGGGACTAGCGGGGGGGTACAATGAGCAGTTCTTC.

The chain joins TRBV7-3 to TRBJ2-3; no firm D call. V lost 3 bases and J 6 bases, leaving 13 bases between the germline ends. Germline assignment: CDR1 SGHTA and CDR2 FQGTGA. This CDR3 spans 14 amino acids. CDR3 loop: CASSLLPSTDTQYF. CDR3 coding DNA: TGTGCCAGCAGCTTGTTGCCATCAACGGATACGCAGTATTTT.

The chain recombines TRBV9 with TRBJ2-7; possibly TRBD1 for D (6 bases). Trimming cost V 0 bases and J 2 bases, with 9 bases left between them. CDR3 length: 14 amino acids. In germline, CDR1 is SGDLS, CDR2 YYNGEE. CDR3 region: CASSVGTAAYEQYF. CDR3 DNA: TGTGCCAGCAGCGTAGGGACAGCAGCCTACGAGCAGTACTTC.

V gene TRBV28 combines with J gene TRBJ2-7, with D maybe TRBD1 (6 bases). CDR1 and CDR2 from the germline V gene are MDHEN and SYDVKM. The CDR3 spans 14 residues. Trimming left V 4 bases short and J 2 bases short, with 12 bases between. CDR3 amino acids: CASSSPQGTYEQYF. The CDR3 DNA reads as TGTGCCAGCAGTTCGCCTCAGGGGACCTACGAGCAGTACTTC.

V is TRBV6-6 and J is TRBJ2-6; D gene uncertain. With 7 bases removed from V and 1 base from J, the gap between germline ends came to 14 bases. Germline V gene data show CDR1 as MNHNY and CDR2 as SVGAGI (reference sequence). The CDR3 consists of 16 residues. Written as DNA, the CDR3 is TGTGCCAGCACCTCCCCGGGCAGATCTGGGGCCAACGTCCTGACTTTC. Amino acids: CASTSPGRSGANVLTF.

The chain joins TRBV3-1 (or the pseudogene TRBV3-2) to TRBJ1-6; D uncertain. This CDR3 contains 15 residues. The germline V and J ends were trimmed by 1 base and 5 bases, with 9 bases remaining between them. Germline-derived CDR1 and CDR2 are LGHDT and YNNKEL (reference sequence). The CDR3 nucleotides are TGTGCCAGCAGCCAAGTGGTAGGGAATAATTCACCCCTCCACTTT. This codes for CASSQVVGNNSPLHF.

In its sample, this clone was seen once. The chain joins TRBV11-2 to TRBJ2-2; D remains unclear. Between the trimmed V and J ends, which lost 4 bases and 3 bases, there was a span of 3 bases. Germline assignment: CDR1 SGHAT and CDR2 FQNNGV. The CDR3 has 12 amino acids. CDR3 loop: CASSSDTGELFF. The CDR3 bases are TGTGCCAGCAGCTCTGACACCGGGGAGCTGTTTTTT.

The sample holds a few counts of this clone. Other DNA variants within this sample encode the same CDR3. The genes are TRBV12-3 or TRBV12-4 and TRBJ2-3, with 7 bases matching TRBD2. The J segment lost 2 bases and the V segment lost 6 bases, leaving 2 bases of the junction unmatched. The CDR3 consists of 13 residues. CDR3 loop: CASSRDYTDTQYF. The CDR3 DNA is TGTGCCAGCAGCCGGGACTACACAGATACGCAGTATTTT.

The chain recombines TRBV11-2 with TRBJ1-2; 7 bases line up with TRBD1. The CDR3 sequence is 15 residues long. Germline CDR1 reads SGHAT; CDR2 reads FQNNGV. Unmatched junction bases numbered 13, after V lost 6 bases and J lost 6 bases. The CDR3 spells CASRKRTGSNDGYTF. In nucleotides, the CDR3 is TGTGCCAGCAGAAAAAGGACAGGCTCGAATGATGGCTACACCTTC.

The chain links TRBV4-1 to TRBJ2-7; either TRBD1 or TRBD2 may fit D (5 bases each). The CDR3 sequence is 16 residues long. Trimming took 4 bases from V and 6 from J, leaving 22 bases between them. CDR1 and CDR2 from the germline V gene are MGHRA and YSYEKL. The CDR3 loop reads CASSRDRSGELGEQYF. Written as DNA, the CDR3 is TGCGCCAGCAGCCGGGACCGGTCGGGTGAGTTGGGCGAGCAGTACTTC.

CDR3 sequence reads: CASTGQGAISYLEQYF. As DNA, the CDR3 is TGTGCCAGTACTGGACAGGGGGCTATCTCCTACCTCGAGCAGTACTTC. The chain combines TRBV28 with TRBJ2-7, with 11 bases matching TRBD1. Looked up from germline, CDR1 is MDHEN and CDR2 is SYDVKM. V lost 9 bases to trimming and J lost 6 bases; unmatched junction nucleotides: 16. CDR3 size: 16 residues.

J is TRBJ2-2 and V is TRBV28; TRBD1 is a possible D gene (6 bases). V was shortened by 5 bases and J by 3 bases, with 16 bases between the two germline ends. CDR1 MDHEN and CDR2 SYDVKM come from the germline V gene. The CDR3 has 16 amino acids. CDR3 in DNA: TGTGCCAGCAGTCCCCGGGGCCAGGGGCACACCGGGGAGCTGTTTTTT. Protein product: CASSPRGQGHTGELFF.

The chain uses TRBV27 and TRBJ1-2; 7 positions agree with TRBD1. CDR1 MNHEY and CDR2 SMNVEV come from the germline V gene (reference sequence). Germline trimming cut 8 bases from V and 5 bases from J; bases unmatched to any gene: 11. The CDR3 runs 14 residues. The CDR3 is CASRGQVGPYGYTF. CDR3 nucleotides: TGTGCCAGCCGTGGACAGGTTGGCCCATATGGCTACACCTTC.